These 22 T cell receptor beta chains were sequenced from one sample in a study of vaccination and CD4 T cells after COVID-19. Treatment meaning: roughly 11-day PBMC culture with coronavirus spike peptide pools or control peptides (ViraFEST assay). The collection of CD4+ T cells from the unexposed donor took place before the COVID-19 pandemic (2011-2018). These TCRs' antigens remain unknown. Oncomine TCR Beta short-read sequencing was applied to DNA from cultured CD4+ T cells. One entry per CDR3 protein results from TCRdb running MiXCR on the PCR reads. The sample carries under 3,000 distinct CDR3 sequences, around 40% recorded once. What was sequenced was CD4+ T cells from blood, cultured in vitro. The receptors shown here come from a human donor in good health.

The CDR3 nucleotides read TGCGCCAGCAGCGGAGTTGACAGGGGAGAGACCCAGTACTTC. Translation: CASSGVDRGETQYF. The rearrangement links TRBV5-1 to TRBJ2-5; 8 positions match TRBD1. Germline V CDR1 and CDR2: SGHRS, YFSETQ. The CDR3 spans 14 residues. Trimming removed 4 bases from V and 4 bases from J; junction bases left unmatched: 6. The entire variable domain, with the rest obtained from reference TRBV5-1 and TRBJ2-5, is as follows: KAGVTQTPRYLIKTRGQQVTLSCSPISGHRSVSWYQQTPGQGLQFLFEYFSETQRNKGNFPGRFSGRQFSNSRSEMNVSTLELGDSALYLCASSGVDRGETQYFGPGTRLLVL.

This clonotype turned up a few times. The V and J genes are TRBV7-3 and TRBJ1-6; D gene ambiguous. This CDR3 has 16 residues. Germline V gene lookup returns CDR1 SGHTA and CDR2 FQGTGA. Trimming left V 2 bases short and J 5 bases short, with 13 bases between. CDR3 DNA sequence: TGTGCCAGCAGCTTAGGGCCCGTGGGTAATAATTCACCCCTCCACTTT. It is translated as CASSLGPVGNNSPLHF. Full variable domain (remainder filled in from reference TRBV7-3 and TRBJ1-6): GAGVSQTPSNKVTEKGKYVELRCDPISGHTALYWYRQSLGQGPEFLIYFQGTGAADDSGLPNDRFFAVRPEGSVSTLKIQRTERGDSAVYLCASSLGPVGNNSPLHFGNGTRLTVT.

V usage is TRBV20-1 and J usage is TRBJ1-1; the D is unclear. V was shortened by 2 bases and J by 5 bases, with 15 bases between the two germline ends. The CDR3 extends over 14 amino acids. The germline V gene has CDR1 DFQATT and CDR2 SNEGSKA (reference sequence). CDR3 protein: CSARWTGGTTEAFF. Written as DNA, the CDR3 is TGCAGTGCTAGATGGACTGGAGGCACGACTGAAGCTTTCTTT.

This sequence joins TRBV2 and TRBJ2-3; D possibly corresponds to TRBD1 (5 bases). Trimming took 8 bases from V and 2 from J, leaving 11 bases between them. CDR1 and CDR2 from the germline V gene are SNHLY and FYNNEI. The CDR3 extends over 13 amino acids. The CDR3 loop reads CASLQDNTDTQYF. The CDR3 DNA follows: TGTGCCAGCCTACAGGACAACACAGATACGCAGTATTTT.

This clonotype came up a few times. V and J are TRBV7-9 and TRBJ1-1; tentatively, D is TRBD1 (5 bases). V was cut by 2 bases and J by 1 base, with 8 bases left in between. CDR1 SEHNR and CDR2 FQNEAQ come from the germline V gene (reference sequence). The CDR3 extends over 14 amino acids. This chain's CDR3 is CASSLRGRNTEAFF. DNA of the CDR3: TGTGCCAGCAGCTTAAGGGGTCGGAACACTGAAGCTTTCTTT.

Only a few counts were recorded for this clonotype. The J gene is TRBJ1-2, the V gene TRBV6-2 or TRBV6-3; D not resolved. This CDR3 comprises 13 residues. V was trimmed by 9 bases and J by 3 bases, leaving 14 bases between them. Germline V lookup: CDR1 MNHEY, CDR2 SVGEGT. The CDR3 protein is CASGEGGYYGYTF. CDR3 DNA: TGTGCCAGTGGGGAAGGCGGATACTATGGCTACACCTTC.

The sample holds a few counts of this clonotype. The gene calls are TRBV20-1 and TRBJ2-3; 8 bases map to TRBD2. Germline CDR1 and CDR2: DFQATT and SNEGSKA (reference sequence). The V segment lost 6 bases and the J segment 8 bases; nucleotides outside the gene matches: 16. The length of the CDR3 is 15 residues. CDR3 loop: CSATGTRGHSGTQYF. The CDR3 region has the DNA TGCAGTGCCACCGGGACTAGGGGACACAGTGGTACGCAGTATTTT.

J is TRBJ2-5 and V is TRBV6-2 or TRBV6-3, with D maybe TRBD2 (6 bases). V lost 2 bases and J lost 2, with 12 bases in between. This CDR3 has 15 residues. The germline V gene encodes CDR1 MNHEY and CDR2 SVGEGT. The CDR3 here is CASSYKAGRQETQYF. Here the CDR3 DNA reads TGTGCCAGCAGTTACAAGGCGGGGCGGCAAGAGACCCAGTACTTC.

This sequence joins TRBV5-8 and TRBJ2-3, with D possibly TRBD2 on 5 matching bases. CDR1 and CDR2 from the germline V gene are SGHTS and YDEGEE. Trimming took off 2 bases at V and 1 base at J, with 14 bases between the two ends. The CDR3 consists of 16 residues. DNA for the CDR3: TGTGCCAGCAGCTTCGGACTTTACGGACGCACAGATACGCAGTATTTT. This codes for CASSFGLYGRTDTQYF.

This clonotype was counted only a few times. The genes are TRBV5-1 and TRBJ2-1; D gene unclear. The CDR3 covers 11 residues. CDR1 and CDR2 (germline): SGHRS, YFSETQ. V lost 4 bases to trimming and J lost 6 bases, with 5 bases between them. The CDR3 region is CASSLGNEQFF. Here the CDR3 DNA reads TGCGCCAGCAGCCTAGGCAATGAGCAGTTCTTC. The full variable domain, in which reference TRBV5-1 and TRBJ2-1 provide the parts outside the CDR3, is KAGVTQTPRYLIKTRGQQVTLSCSPISGHRSVSWYQQTPGQGLQFLFEYFSETQRNKGNFPGRFSGRQFSNSRSEMNVSTLELGDSALYLCASSLGNEQFFGPGTRLTVL.

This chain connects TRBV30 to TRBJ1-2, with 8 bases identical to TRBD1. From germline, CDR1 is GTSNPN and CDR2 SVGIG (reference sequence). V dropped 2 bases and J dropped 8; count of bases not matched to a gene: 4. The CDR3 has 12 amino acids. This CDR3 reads CAWSTTGVGYTF. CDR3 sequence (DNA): TGTGCCTGGAGTACGACAGGGGTAGGCTACACCTTC.

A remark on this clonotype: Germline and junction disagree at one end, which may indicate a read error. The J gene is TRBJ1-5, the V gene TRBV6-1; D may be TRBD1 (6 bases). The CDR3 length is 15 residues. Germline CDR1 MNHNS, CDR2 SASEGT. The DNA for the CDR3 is TGTGCTAGCACCCTGCAGGGGAATAGCAATCAGCCCCAGCATTTT. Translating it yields CASTLQGNSNQPQHF.

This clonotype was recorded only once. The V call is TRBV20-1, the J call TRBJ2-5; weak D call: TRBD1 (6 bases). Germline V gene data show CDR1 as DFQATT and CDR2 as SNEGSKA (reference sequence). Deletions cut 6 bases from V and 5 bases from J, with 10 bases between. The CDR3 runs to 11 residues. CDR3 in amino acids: CSAQRGETQYF. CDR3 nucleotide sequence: TGCAGTGCCCAGAGGGGGGAGACCCAGTACTTC.

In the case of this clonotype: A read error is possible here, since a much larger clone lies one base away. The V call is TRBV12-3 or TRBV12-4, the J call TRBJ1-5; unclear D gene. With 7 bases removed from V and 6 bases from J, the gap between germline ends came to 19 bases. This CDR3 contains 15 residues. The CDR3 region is CASTHGEFQGQPQHF. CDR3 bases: TGTGCCAGCACCCATGGGGAGTTTCAAGGTCAGCCCCAGCATTTT.

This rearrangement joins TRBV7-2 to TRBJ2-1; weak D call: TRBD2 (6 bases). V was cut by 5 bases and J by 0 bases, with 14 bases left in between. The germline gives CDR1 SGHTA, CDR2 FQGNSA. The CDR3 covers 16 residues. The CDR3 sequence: CASSTRGTLSYNEQFF. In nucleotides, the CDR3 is TGTGCCAGCAGCACCCGGGGGACTCTCTCCTACAATGAGCAGTTCTTC. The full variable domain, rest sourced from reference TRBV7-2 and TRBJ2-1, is GAGVSQSPSNKVTEKGKDVELRCDPISGHTALYWYRQSLGQGLEFLIYFQGNSAPDKSGLPSDRFSAERTGGSVSTLTIQRTQQEDSAVYLCASSTRGTLSYNEQFFGPGTRLTVL.

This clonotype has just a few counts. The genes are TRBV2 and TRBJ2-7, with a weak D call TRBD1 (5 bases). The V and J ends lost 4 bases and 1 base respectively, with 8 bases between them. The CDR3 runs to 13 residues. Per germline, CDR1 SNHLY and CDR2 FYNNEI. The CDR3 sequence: CASSVDNSYEQYF. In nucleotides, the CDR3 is TGTGCCAGCAGTGTGGACAATTCCTACGAGCAGTACTTC. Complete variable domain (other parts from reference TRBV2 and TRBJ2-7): EPEVTQTPSHQVTQMGQEVILRCVPISNHLYFYWYRQILGQKVEFLVSFYNNEISEKSEIFDDQFSVERPDGSNFTLKIRSTKLEDSAMYFCASSVDNSYEQYFGPGTRLTVT.

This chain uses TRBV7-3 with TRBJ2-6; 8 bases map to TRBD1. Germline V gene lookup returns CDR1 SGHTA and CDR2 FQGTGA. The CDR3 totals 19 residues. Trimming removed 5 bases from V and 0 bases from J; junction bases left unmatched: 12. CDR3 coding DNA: TGTGCCAGCAGCCCCATCCCCGGACAGGGAAGCTCTGGGGCCAACGTCCTGACTTTC. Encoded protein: CASSPIPGQGSSGANVLTF. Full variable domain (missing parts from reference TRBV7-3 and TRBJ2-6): GAGVSQTPSNKVTEKGKYVELRCDPISGHTALYWYRQSLGQGPEFLIYFQGTGAADDSGLPNDRFFAVRPEGSVSTLKIQRTERGDSAVYLCASSPIPGQGSSGANVLTFGAGSRLTVL.

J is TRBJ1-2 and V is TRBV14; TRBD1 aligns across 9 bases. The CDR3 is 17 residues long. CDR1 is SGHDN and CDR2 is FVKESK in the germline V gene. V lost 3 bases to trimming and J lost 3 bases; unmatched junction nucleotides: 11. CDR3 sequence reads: CASSQSGTGPRDYGYTF. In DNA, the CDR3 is TGTGCCAGCAGCCAGTCCGGGACAGGGCCCAGGGACTATGGCTACACCTTC.

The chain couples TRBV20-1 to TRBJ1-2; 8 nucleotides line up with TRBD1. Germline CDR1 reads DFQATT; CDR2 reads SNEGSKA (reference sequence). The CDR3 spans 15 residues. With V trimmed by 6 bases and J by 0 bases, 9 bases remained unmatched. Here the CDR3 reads CSAPTGDPSNYGYTF. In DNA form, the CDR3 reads TGCAGTGCACCGACAGGGGATCCCTCTAACTATGGCTACACCTTC.

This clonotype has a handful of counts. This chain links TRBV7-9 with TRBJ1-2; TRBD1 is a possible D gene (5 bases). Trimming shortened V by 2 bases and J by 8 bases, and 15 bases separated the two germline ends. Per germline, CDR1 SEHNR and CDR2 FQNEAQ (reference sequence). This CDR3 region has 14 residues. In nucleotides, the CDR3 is TGTGCCAGCAGCTTAATAACGGTGGGGGACGGCTACACCTTC. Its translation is CASSLITVGDGYTF.

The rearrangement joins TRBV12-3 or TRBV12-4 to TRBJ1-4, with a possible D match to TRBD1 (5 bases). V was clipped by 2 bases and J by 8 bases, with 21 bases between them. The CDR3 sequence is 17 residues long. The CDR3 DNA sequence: TGTGCCAGCAGTTTAAGGGCGGAGACAGCTAGGGCCGAAAAACTGTTTTTT. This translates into CASSLRAETARAEKLFF.

The CDR3, as DNA: TGTGCCAGCAGCTCTCACCGGGACAGGGCTAGGGTGGGGGAGCAGTACTTC. This encodes CASSSHRDRARVGEQYF. The chain links TRBV7-2 to TRBJ2-7, with TRBD1 identical over 9 bases. This CDR3 has 17 amino acids. V lost 4 bases and J lost 7; bases outside the gene matches: 17. Germline V gene data show CDR1 as SGHTA and CDR2 as FQGNSA.